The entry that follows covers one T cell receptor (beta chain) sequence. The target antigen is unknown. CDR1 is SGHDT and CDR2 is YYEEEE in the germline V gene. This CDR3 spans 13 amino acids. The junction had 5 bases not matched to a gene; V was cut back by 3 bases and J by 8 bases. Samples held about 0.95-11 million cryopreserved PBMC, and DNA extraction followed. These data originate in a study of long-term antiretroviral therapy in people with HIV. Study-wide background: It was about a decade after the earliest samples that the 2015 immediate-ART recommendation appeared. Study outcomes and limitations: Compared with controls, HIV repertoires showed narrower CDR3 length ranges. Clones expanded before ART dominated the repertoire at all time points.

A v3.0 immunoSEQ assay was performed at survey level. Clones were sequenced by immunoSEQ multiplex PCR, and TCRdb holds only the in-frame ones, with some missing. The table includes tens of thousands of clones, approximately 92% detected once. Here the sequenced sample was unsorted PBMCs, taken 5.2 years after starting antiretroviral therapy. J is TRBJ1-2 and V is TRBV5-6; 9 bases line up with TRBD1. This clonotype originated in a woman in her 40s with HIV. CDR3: CASSSGQGYGYTF. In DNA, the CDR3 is TGTGCCAGCAGCTCAGGACAGGGGTACGGCTACACCTTC.